This is a list of T cell receptor beta chains from one sample in a study of blood T cell repertoires in COVID-19. Clones were read by immunoSEQ multiplex PCR, and TCRdb kept only the in-frame ones, dropping some. The sample includes tens of thousands of clones, 65% to 85% seen only once; the top ten take approximately 2.5%. The material sequenced was peripheral blood. The receptors shown here come from a man older than 75 with active or convalescent COVID-19. CDR3s include the opening cysteine and the closing phenylalanine or tryptophan. A D gene is named only where the DNA matches it firmly. The size field is filled for only some rows; it gives once, few, many or a size class.

size	V	J	D	DNA	CDR3
few	TRBV19	TRBJ1-2	.	TGTGCCAGTAGTATAGATCACATGGGGGGAAAGGACGATGGCTACACCTTC	CASSIDHMGGKDDGYTF
.	TRBV19	TRBJ1-1	.	TGTGCCAGTAGTATAGAAAGGGGCCGGGCTTTCTTT	CASSIERGRAFF
.	TRBV3-1/TRBV3-2	TRBJ2-7	.	TGTGCCAGCAGCCGGAGGGGTATCGAGCAGTACTTC	CASSRRGIEQYF
many	TRBV5-5	TRBJ1-1	.	TGTGCCAGCAGCTTGGTGGCAGGCGGGTTGGTGAACACTGAAGCTTTCTTT	CASSLVAGGLVNTEAFF
.	TRBV7-2	TRBJ2-1	TRBD2	TGTGCCAGCAGCTCAACCCATAGCGGGAGGGTCTATGAGCAGTTCTTC	CASSSTHSGRVYEQFF
once	TRBV6-2/TRBV6-3	TRBJ1-5	.	TGTGCCAGCAGTTCAGTGGGAGGGAGTCCCAATCAGCCCCAGCATTTT	CASSSVGGSPNQPQHF
.	TRBV6-6	TRBJ1-1	.	TGTGCCAGCAGTTTGCCAGACACTGAAGCTTTCTTT	CASSLPDTEAFF
.	TRBV15	TRBJ1-5	.	TGTGCCACCAGCAGAGATAGAGAGCGCAATCAGCCCCAGCATTTT	CATSRDRERNQPQHF
.	TRBV15	TRBJ1-1	.	TGTGCCACCAGCAGGGACTTCCGGGACACTGAAGCTTTCTTT	CATSRDFRDTEAFF
.	TRBV2	TRBJ2-1	TRBD2	TGTGCCAGCAGCCCGAGAATAGCGGGAGACAATGAGCAGTTCTTC	CASSPRIAGDNEQFF
.	TRBV18	TRBJ2-2	.	TGTGCCAGCTCACCCGGGGAATCCCGCACCGGGGAGCTGTTTTTT	CASSPGESRTGELFF
.	TRBV28	TRBJ2-7	.	TGTGCCAGCAGTCTTCAGGGTGGCGGAGGGTACGAGCAGTACTTC	CASSLQGGGGYEQYF
.	TRBV5-5	TRBJ2-3	.	TGTGCCAGCAGCTGGGTGGTTGCGGGCCGAAGCACAGATACGCAGTATTTT	CASSWVVAGRSTDTQYF
.	TRBV30	TRBJ1-2	.	TGTGCCTGGAGTATCGGGGTTGGAGATGGCTACACCTTC	CAWSIGVGDGYTF
.	TRBV5-1	TRBJ2-6	.	TGCGCCAGCAGCTTGGGCAGCTCTGGGGCCAACGTCCTGACTTTC	CASSLGSSGANVLTF
.	TRBV30	TRBJ1-5	TRBD1	TGTGCCTGGGCAGAGACAGGGCTCGGTCAGCCCCAGCATTTT	CAWAETGLGQPQHF
once	TRBV19	TRBJ2-1	TRBD2	TGTGCCAGTAATGGAGAGAAAACTAGCGGAGACAATGAGCAGTTCTTC	CASNGEKTSGDNEQFF
.	TRBV7-2	TRBJ1-1	.	TGTGCCAGCAGCAAAATCCGGGGGGCCGGGCACACTGAAGCTTTCTTT	CASSKIRGAGHTEAFF
.	TRBV11-3	TRBJ2-7	.	TGTGCCAGCAGCTTACGAGACAGAACCTACGAGCAGTACTTC	CASSLRDRTYEQYF
.	TRBV20-1	TRBJ2-7	.	TGCAGTGCAGAACGAGGTTTCGAGCAGTACTTC	CSAERGFEQYF
.	TRBV6-2/TRBV6-3	TRBJ2-2	.	TGTGCCAGCAGTTACTCGAGCCCGGGCACCGGGGAGCTGTTTTTT	CASSYSSPGTGELFF
.	TRBV5-1	TRBJ1-2	TRBD1	TGCGCCAGCAGCTCCGGACAGGGTGTCGCTGGCTACACCTTC	CASSSGQGVAGYTF
.	TRBV4-1	TRBJ2-5	TRBD2	TGCGCCAGCAGCCAAGATGATCTAGCGGGAGAGGAAGAGACCCAGTACTTC	CASSQDDLAGEEETQYF
few	TRBV14	TRBJ1-2	.	TGTGCCAGCAGCCAAGTTATGGGAGCGGGGGGAGGCGTCGGCTACACCTTC	CASSQVMGAGGGVGYTF
.	TRBV7-6	TRBJ1-1	.	TGTGCCAGCAGCTTAGCCCGGGAGGGGACTGAAGCTTTCTTT	CASSLAREGTEAFF
.	TRBV5-1	TRBJ2-3	.	TGCGCCAGCAGCCCAGACCAGGGTGCAGATACGCAGTATTTT	CASSPDQGADTQYF
.	TRBV3-1/TRBV3-2	TRBJ1-2	TRBD1	TGTGCCAGCAGCCACCGGACAGGCCACTATGGCTACACCTTC	CASSHRTGHYGYTF
.	TRBV7-2	TRBJ1-4	TRBD1	TGTGCCAGCAGCTTATGGCAGGGGGGTGAAAAACTGTTTTTT	CASSLWQGGEKLFF